This entry concerns a single T cell receptor beta chain. This CDR3 is built from 13 residues. Trimming removed 4 bases at V and 6 bases at J, with 9 bases between. CDR1 and CDR2 from the germline V gene are MNHEY and SMNVEV (reference sequence). The record originates from a study of blood T cell repertoires in COVID-19. Study-level information: PBMCs, B-cell-depleted T cells, or T cells provided the cDNA or gDNA that made up the material.

The protocol was immunoSEQ multiplex PCR, while the TCRdb copy is restricted to in-frame clones and leaves out a portion. The sample includes approximately 200,000 clones, less than 85% of them seen just once. Sequencing was carried out using PBMCs or T cells enriched from blood (not recorded which). The source of this sequence is a man aged 40-50 years who had recovered from COVID-19. The chain links TRBV27 to TRBJ2-2; D is perhaps TRBD2 (6 bases). The CDR3 loop reads CASSYGSAGELFF. The CDR3 coding sequence is TGTGCCAGCAGTTACGGGAGCGCCGGGGAGCTGTTTTTT.